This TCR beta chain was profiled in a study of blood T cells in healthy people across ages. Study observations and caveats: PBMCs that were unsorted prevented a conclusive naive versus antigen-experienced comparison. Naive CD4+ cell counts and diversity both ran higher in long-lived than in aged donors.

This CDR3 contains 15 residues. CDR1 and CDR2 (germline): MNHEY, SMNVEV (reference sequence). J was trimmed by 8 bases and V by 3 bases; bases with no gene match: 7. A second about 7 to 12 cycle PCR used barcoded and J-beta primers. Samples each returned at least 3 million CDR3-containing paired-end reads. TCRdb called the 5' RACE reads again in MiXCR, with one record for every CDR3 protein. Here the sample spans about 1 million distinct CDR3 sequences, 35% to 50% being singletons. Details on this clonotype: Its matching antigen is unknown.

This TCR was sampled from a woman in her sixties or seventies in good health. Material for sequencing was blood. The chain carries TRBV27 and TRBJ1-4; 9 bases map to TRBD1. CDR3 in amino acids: CASSFRGQGWEKLFF. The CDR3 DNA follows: TGTGCCAGCAGTTTCCGGGGACAGGGTTGGGAAAAACTGTTTTTT.